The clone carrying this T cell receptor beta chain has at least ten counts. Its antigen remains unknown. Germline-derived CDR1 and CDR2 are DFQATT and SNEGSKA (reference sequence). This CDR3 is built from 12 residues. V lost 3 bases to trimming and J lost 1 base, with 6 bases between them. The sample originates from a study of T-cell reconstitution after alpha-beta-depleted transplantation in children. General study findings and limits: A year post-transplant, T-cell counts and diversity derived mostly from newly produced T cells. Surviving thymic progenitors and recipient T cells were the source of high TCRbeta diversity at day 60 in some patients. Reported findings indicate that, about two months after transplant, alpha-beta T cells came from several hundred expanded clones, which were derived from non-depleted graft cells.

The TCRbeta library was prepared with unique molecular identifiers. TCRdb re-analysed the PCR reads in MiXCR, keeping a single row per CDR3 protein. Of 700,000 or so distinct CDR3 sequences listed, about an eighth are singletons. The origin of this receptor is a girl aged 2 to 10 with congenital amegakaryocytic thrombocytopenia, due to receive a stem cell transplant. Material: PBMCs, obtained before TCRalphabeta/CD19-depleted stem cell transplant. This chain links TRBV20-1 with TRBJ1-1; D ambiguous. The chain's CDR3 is CSASVSNTEAFF. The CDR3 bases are TGCAGTGCTAGTGTGTCGAACACTGAAGCTTTCTTT.